This TCR beta chain emerged from a study of T-cell reconstitution after alpha-beta-depleted transplantation in children. Study findings and constraints: Roughly two months post-transplant, alpha-beta T cells reportedly originated from several hundred graft clones that had expanded. After one year, T-cell counts and TCRbeta diversity mostly came from new T cells.

Germline lookup yields CDR1 ENHRY and CDR2 SYGVKD. V lost 2 bases to trimming and J lost 5 bases; unmatched junction nucleotides: 5. CDR3 length: 14 residues. This clonotype was observed at least ten times. The antigen is unknown. TCRbeta library construction was performed incorporating unique molecular identifiers. Using its own MiXCR run on the PCR reads, TCRdb lists one record per CDR3 protein. Among approximately 500,000 distinct CDR3 sequences listed, over 9.5% were seen once. The sequence was obtained from a child aged 2 to 10 with inherited bone marrow failure, due to receive a stem cell transplant. The chain joins TRBV10-3 to TRBJ2-7; 8 bases are shared with TRBD2. Material: PBMCs, obtained before TCRalphabeta/CD19-depleted stem cell transplant. CDR3 loop: CAISESGGGDEQYF. For the CDR3, the DNA is TGTGCCATCAGTGAGAGCGGGGGAGGTGACGAGCAGTACTTC.